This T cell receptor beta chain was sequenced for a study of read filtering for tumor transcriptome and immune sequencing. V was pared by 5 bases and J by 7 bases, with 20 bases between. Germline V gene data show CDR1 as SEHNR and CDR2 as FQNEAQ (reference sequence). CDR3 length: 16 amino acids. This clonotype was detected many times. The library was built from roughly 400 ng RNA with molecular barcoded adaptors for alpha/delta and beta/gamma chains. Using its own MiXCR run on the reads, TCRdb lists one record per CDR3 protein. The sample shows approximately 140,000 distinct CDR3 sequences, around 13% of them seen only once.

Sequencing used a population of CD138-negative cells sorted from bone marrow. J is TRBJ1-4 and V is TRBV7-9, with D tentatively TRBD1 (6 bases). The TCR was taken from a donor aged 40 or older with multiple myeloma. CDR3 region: CASSLGSGTLLEKLFF. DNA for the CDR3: TGTGCCAGCAGCCTCGGTAGTGGGACACTTCTTGAAAAACTGTTTTTT.